One and the same sample provided the 26 T cell receptor beta chains below, sequenced in a study of T cell clones after liver transplantation. TCRdb's copy holds only in-frame clones and misses some; the assay was immunoSEQ multiplex PCR. In the table there are approximately 68,000 clones, about 80% of which are singletons. The source was CD4+ T cells from blood, collected before liver transplant. These receptor sequences come from a human donor who received a liver transplant.

This clone was picked up one time. This chain uses TRBV6-1 with TRBJ2-5; D may be TRBD1 (6 bases). This CDR3 spans 15 amino acids. CDR1 and CDR2 (germline): MNHNS, SASEGT. The V end lost 3 bases, the J end lost 4 bases, and 15 bases lay between the germline ends. Here the CDR3 reads CASSDQPTGRETQYF. Here the CDR3 DNA reads TGTGCCAGCAGTGACCAGCCAACAGGGAGAGAGACCCAGTACTTC.

The V call is TRBV5-1, the J call TRBJ2-1; D remains ambiguous. V was trimmed by 1 base and J by 7 bases, leaving 21 bases between them. The germline CDR1 and CDR2 sequences are SGHRS and YFSETQ. The CDR3 is 17 amino acids. The chain's CDR3 is CASSLRLRQGPSNEQFF. In DNA, the CDR3 is TGCGCCAGCAGCTTGAGATTGAGGCAAGGACCCTCAAATGAGCAGTTCTTC. The complete variable domain, with remaining parts taken from reference TRBV5-1 and TRBJ2-1, reads KAGVTQTPRYLIKTRGQQVTLSCSPISGHRSVSWYQQTPGQGLQFLFEYFSETQRNKGNFPGRFSGRQFSNSRSEMNVSTLELGDSALYLCASSLRLRQGPSNEQFFGPGTRLTVL.

The gene calls are TRBV19 and TRBJ2-4; D remains unclear. Germline CDR1 reads LNHDA; CDR2 reads SQIVND (reference sequence). V shed 2 bases and J shed 8 bases, with 13 bases lying between them. The CDR3 has 14 residues. The DNA of the CDR3 is TGTGCCAGTAGTATACGGCGGCCAGAGGACATTCAGTACTTC. Amino acids: CASSIRRPEDIQYF.

This clone was recorded a few times. The V gene is TRBV7-3, the J gene TRBJ2-1; D is possibly TRBD2 (5 bases). CDR1 is SGHTA and CDR2 is FQGTGA in the germline V gene. The CDR3 runs to 13 residues. V lost 1 base, J lost 9 bases, and 10 bases lay in between. CDR3 coding DNA: TGTGCCAGCAGCTTAAGAGAGGGTGGTGAGCAGTTCTTC. This translates into CASSLREGGEQFF.

This chain joins TRBV2 and TRBJ2-7; 12 bases agree with TRBD2. V was pared by 6 bases and J by 3 bases, with 3 bases of the junction left unmatched. Germline CDR1 reads SNHLY; CDR2 reads FYNNEI. The CDR3 sequence is 14 residues long. CDR3 DNA sequence: TGTGCCAGCAGGACTAGCGGGAGTTACTACGAGCAGTACTTC. It encodes CASRTSGSYYEQYF. The variable domain in full, with the rest retrieved from reference TRBV2 and TRBJ2-7, is EPEVTQTPSHQVTQMGQEVILRCVPISNHLYFYWYRQILGQKVEFLVSFYNNEISEKSEIFDDQFSVERPDGSNFTLKIRSTKLEDSAMYFCASRTSGSYYEQYFGPGTRLTVT.

The chain has TRBV20-1 and TRBJ2-5, with D hard to call. Germline CDR1 and CDR2: DFQATT and SNEGSKA (reference sequence). The V end lost 6 bases, the J end lost 5 bases, and 10 bases lay between the germline ends. This CDR3 region has 11 residues. CDR3 coding DNA: TGCAGTGCGGTTTTCGGGGAGACCCAGTACTTC. Translating it yields CSAVFGETQYF.

The J gene is TRBJ2-1, the V gene TRBV28; 8 nucleotides agree with TRBD2. The CDR3 consists of 18 residues. Trimming removed 3 bases from V and 1 base from J; junction bases left unmatched: 11. The germline V gene has CDR1 MDHEN and CDR2 SYDVKM. The CDR3: CASSFSGLAGISYNEQFF. The DNA for the CDR3 is TGTGCCAGCAGTTTTTCTGGGCTAGCGGGCATATCCTACAATGAGCAGTTCTTC.

V is TRBV2 and J is TRBJ1-1; 10 positions agree with TRBD1. This CDR3 region has 15 residues. With V trimmed by 5 bases and J by 1 base, 4 bases remained unmatched. Germline lookup yields CDR1 SNHLY and CDR2 FYNNEI. CDR3 region: CASSWDRGQNTEAFF. In nucleotides, the CDR3 is TGTGCCAGCAGTTGGGACAGGGGACAGAACACTGAAGCTTTCTTT.

The chain couples TRBV14 to TRBJ2-1; 12 bases map to TRBD2. Trimming at V came to 2 bases and at J to 8 bases, leaving 4 bases not matched to a gene. CDR1 is SGHDN, CDR2 FVKESK, per germline. The CDR3 length is 15 residues. The CDR3 reads CASSQQRTSGDEQFF. For the CDR3, the DNA is TGTGCCAGCAGCCAACAAAGGACTAGCGGGGATGAGCAGTTCTTC.

The chain couples TRBV23-1 to TRBJ2-7; 11 bases agree with TRBD2. TRBV23-1 is labeled an ORF, and its function is uncertain. CDR3 length equals 17 residues. V was pared by 8 bases and J by 0 bases, with 12 bases of the junction left unmatched. The CDR3 sequence: CASRTSGSTGDSYEQYF. The DNA of the CDR3 is TGCGCCAGCCGAACTAGCGGGAGCACTGGGGACTCCTACGAGCAGTACTTC.

This clone was seen a single time. The genes are TRBV6-6 and TRBJ2-1, with TRBD2 identical over 7 bases. Germline V gene data show CDR1 as MNHNY and CDR2 as SVGAGI (reference sequence). The trim removed 7 bases at V and 4 bases at J, leaving 10 bases unmatched. This CDR3 comprises 15 residues. The CDR3 loop reads CASTPLASGYNEQFF. The CDR3 region has the DNA TGTGCCAGCACTCCTCTGGCTAGCGGATACAATGAGCAGTTCTTC.

The chain joins TRBV9 to TRBJ2-5, with 14 bases identical to TRBD2. V lost 4 bases, J lost 5 bases, and 4 bases stayed unmatched. CDR1 SGDLS and CDR2 YYNGEE come from the germline V gene. This CDR3 has 15 residues. In nucleotides, the CDR3 is TGTGCCAGCAGCCCGCGGACTAGCGGGGGGGAGACCCAGTACTTC. Protein sequence: CASSPRTSGGETQYF.

This clone was picked up a small number of times. The genes are TRBV29-1 and TRBJ1-2; no definite D call. V lost 6 bases and J lost 6, with 14 bases in between. Germline assignment: CDR1 SQVTM and CDR2 ANQGSEA. The CDR3 extends over 12 amino acids. This CDR3 reads CSVPTPRHGYTF. In DNA form, the CDR3 reads TGCAGCGTGCCTACCCCCCGGCATGGCTACACCTTC.

In DNA form, the CDR3 reads TGTGCCAGCGGGGGATCCGAATCCTACGAGCAGTACTTC. The encoded protein is CASGGSESYEQYF. The chain recombines TRBV6-1 with TRBJ2-7; tentatively, D is TRBD1 or TRBD2 (5 bases each). The germline V gene has CDR1 MNHNS and CDR2 SASEGT. This CDR3 is built from 13 residues. The V end was cut by 8 bases, the J end by 1 base, with 12 bases between.

This rearrangement joins TRBV5-4 to TRBJ2-3; D may be TRBD2 (6 bases). V lost 6 bases to trimming and J lost 2 bases, with 19 bases between them. Per germline, CDR1 SGHNT and CDR2 YYREEE (reference sequence). CDR3 length: 16 amino acids. The CDR3 nucleotides read TGTGCCAGCAACCAGGGACCCCGGGGGTCCACAGATACGCAGTATTTT. Translated: CASNQGPRGSTDTQYF.

This rearrangement joins TRBV28 to TRBJ2-1, with D maybe TRBD1 (5 bases). The CDR3 consists of 12 residues. The germline CDR1 and CDR2 sequences are MDHEN and SYDVKM. V shed 5 bases and J shed 12 bases, with 14 bases lying between them. The CDR3 nucleotides are TGTGCCAGCAGTCAGAATCAGGGCGGGCAGTTCTTC. Translation: CASSQNQGGQFF.

This chain links TRBV6-1 with TRBJ2-3; the D gene is possibly TRBD1 (6 bases). Germline lookup yields CDR1 MNHNS and CDR2 SASEGT. Trimming pared 4 bases from V and 3 bases from J, leaving 14 bases between. This CDR3 is 15 amino acids long. The CDR3 reads CASSGFGGLTDTQYF. The CDR3 nucleotides are TGTGCCAGCAGTGGGTTTGGGGGCTTAACAGATACGCAGTATTTT.

The chain links TRBV5-1 to TRBJ1-3; D not certain. The ends were cut back, 1 base at V and 4 bases at J, with 15 bases in the middle. Germline V gene data show CDR1 as SGHRS and CDR2 as YFSETQ. The CDR3 has 16 residues. The CDR3 is CASSLSSVGKGNTIYF. The DNA for the CDR3 is TGCGCCAGCAGCTTGTCCTCCGTGGGGAAGGGAAACACCATATATTTT.

This chain uses TRBV9 with TRBJ2-5; the D gene could be TRBD1 or TRBD2 (6 bases each). The CDR3 is made up of 15 amino acids. CDR1 SGDLS and CDR2 YYNGEE come from the germline V gene. V was clipped by 3 bases and J by 5 bases, with 17 bases between them. CDR3 coding DNA: TGTGCCAGCAGCGCCGAGGGACACCGGGGGGAGACCCAGTACTTC. Residues: CASSAEGHRGETQYF.

The chain is built from TRBV5-1 and TRBJ1-1; tentative D call: TRBD1 (5 bases). The CDR3 totals 12 residues. CDR1 is SGHRS, CDR2 YFSETQ, per germline. Trimming took off 4 bases at V and 7 bases at J, with 11 bases between the two ends. CDR3 DNA: TGCGCCAGCAGCACAGGAGGGGATGAAGCTTTCTTT. Translation: CASSTGGDEAFF.

This rearrangement joins TRBV7-2 to TRBJ2-1; TRBD2 aligns across 8 bases. Germline V gene lookup returns CDR1 SGHTA and CDR2 FQGNSA. This CDR3 spans 15 amino acids. Unmatched junction bases numbered 1, after V lost 1 base and J lost 2 bases. The CDR3 nucleotides are TGTGCCAGCAGCTTAGGACTAGCGACCTACAATGAGCAGTTCTTC. Translated, it gives CASSLGLATYNEQFF.

The chain joins TRBV5-4 to TRBJ2-7; 10 bases map to TRBD2. CDR3 length: 14 amino acids. CDR1 is SGHNT and CDR2 is YYREEE in the germline V gene (reference sequence). With V trimmed by 3 bases and J by 1 base, 1 base remained unmatched. The CDR3 DNA sequence: TGTGCCAGCAGCTCTAGCGGGAGTTCCTACGAGCAGTACTTC. Its translation is CASSSSGSSYEQYF.

The rearrangement links TRBV28 to TRBJ2-7, with 11 nucleotides matching TRBD2. V lost 1 base to trimming and J lost 0 bases; unmatched junction nucleotides: 2. The CDR3 is made up of 16 amino acids. CDR1 and CDR2 from the germline V gene are MDHEN and SYDVKM. DNA of the CDR3: TGTGCCAGCAGTTTATATGGGACTAGCGGCTCCTACGAGCAGTACTTC. Its protein is CASSLYGTSGSYEQYF.

The rearrangement links TRBV7-6 to TRBJ2-3; 7 bases match TRBD2. This CDR3 has 15 amino acids. Looked up from germline, CDR1 is SGHVS and CDR2 is FNYEAQ. Trimming took 5 bases from V and 0 from J; bases not matched to a gene: 5. DNA for the CDR3: TGTGCCAGCAGCCAACTAGCGACTAGCACAGATACGCAGTATTTT. Residues: CASSQLATSTDTQYF.

This chain joins TRBV5-1 and TRBJ1-1; the D is unclear. The CDR3 loop spans 13 amino acids. Trimming left V 0 bases short and J 6 bases short, with 9 bases between. Germline-derived CDR1 and CDR2 are SGHRS and YFSETQ. CDR3 region: CASSLVRGAEAFF. Written as DNA, the CDR3 is TGCGCCAGCAGCTTGGTTCGCGGGGCTGAAGCTTTCTTT.

The CDR3: CSVESQGTYYGYTF. As DNA, the CDR3 is TGCAGCGTTGAATCCCAGGGGACCTACTATGGCTACACCTTC. V is TRBV29-1 and J is TRBJ1-2, with D possibly TRBD1 on 6 matching bases. The germline V gene encodes CDR1 SQVTM and CDR2 ANQGSEA. V was shortened by 2 bases and J by 3 bases, with 13 bases between the two germline ends. The CDR3 consists of 14 residues.